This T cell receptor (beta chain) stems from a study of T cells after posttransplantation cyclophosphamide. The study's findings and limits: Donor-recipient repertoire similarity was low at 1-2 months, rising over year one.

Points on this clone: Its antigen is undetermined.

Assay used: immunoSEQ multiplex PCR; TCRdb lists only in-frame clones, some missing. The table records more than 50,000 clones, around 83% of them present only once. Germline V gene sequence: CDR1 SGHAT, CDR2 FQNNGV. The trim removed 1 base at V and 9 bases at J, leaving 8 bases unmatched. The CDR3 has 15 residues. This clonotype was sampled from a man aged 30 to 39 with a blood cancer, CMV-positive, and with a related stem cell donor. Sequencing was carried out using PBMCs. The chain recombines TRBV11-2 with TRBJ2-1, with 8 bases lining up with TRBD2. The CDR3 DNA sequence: TGTGCCAGCAGCTTAGGTCGAGCGGGAGCCGTTGAGCAGTTCTTC. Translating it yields CASSLGRAGAVEQFF. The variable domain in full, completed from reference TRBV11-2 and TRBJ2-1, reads EAGVAQSPRYKIIEKRQSVAFWCNPISGHATLYWYQQILGQGPKLLIQFQNNGVVDDSQLPKDRFSAERLKGVDSTLKIQPAKLEDSAVYLCASSLGRAGAVEQFFGPGTRLTVL.